These T cell receptor beta chains were read from a single sample in a study of CD8+ T cells in alopecia areata. Profiled with immunoSEQ multiplex PCR; TCRdb holds only in-frame clones, not every one. The repertoire includes roughly 60,000 clones, under 60% of them detected once, and around 20% sits in the top ten. This specimen consisted of CD8+ T cells sorted from blood, obtained at roughly week 38, from a patient treated with tofacitinib. The receptors come from a human donor with alopecia areata. Both conserved end residues are part of each CDR3. D genes are given only for firm matches. Where a row states a size, it is once, few, many or the class of an expanded clone; other rows omit it.

v_gene	j_gene	d_gene	abundance	CDR3nt	CDR3aa
TRBV7-9	TRBJ2-5	.	.	TGTGCCAGCAGCCCCCAGACACGGGAGACCCAGTACTTC	CASSPQTRETQYF
TRBV7-2	TRBJ2-5	.	.	TGTGCCAGCAGGCTGGACTTACAAGAGACCCAGTACTTC	CASRLDLQETQYF
TRBV29-1	TRBJ2-7	TRBD1	.	TGCAGCGCAAAGACAGGGAACTACGAGCAGTACTTC	CSAKTGNYEQYF
TRBV18	TRBJ2-1	.	.	TGTGCCAGCTCACCACCTGGTGACAATGAGCAGTTCTTC	CASSPPGDNEQFF
TRBV30	TRBJ2-7	.	.	TGTGCCTGGAGTGCGGGACAAGGGGCCTACGAGCAGTACTTC	CAWSAGQGAYEQYF
TRBV29-1	TRBJ2-2	.	.	TGCAGCGTTCTCGGGGGGCTGGACACCGGGGAGCTGTTTTTT	CSVLGGLDTGELFF
TRBV19	TRBJ2-7	.	.	TGTGCCAGTAGTATATTAGGACCCATCCCCTCCGAGCAGTACTTC	CASSILGPIPSEQYF
TRBV29-1	TRBJ2-3	.	few	TGCAGCGTTGAAGGAGTCACGGCCCCAGATACGCAGTATTTT	CSVEGVTAPDTQYF
TRBV6-1	TRBJ2-7	TRBD1	few	TGTGCCAGCAGAGCGGACAGGGGGTACTACGAGCAGTACTTC	CASRADRGYYEQYF
TRBV9	TRBJ2-7	TRBD2	.	TGTGCCAGCAGCGCGTCTGGGACTAGCGGAACCTACGAGCAGTACTTC	CASSASGTSGTYEQYF
TRBV9	TRBJ2-2	.	.	TGTGCCAGCAGCTCTCCAGGACCGGAGCTGTTTTTT	CASSSPGPELFF
TRBV9	TRBJ1-2	.	few	TGTGCCAGCAGCGGACCGGGTCCTGGCTACACCTTC	CASSGPGPGYTF
TRBV5-6	TRBJ2-3	TRBD2	once	TGTGCCAGCAGCTATCCGGGACTAGCGGGAGGTCCGGGCACAGATACGCAGTATTTT	CASSYPGLAGGPGTDTQYF
TRBV4-1	TRBJ1-1	TRBD1	.	TGCGCCAGCAGCACAGAGACAGGGCAGAACACTGAAGCTTTCTTT	CASSTETGQNTEAFF
TRBV5-1	TRBJ2-3	.	few	TGCGCCAGCAGCTGGACTGGACTCACAGATACGCAGTATTTT	CASSWTGLTDTQYF
TRBV9	TRBJ2-5	.	once	TGTGCCAGCAGCGCTGATGGGACTCAAGAGACCCAGTACTTC	CASSADGTQETQYF
TRBV29-1	TRBJ2-7	.	few	TGCAGCGTTGGTGGGGGAAGGTCCTACGAGCAGTACTTC	CSVGGGRSYEQYF
TRBV29-1	TRBJ2-7	.	.	TGCAGCGTGGCAGGGGGGAGCTCCTACGAGCAGTACTTC	CSVAGGSSYEQYF
TRBV9	TRBJ2-5	.	.	TGTGCCAGCAGCGAAAGGGGCCACCAGGAGACCCAGTACTTC	CASSERGHQETQYF
TRBV9	TRBJ1-3	TRBD1	.	TGTGCCAGCAGCACCCCAGGGGGCGACTCTGGAAACACCATATATTTT	CASSTPGGDSGNTIYF
TRBV6-5	TRBJ2-3	.	.	TGTGCCAGCAGTTACTCGAGAGGTAGCACAGATACGCAGTATTTT	CASSYSRGSTDTQYF
TRBV29-1	TRBJ2-3	TRBD1	few	TGCAGCGGGAAACAGGGGGCTGTGGGCACAGATACGCAGTATTTT	CSGKQGAVGTDTQYF
TRBV10-3	TRBJ1-2	.	.	TGTGCCATCAGTGAGTGGAACCGCCGGGAAGGCTACACCTTC	CAISEWNRREGYTF
TRBV29-1	TRBJ1-2	.	.	TGCAGCGTTGTTAACGACAGAAACTACTATGGCTACACCTTC	CSVVNDRNYYGYTF
TRBV15	TRBJ2-5	.	.	TGTGCCACAACGGGAGAGGAAGAGACCCAGTACTTC	CATTGEEETQYF
TRBV28	TRBJ1-3	.	.	TGTGCCAGCAGCTATGATTACACCATATATTTT	CASSYDYTIYF
TRBV4-3	TRBJ2-4	TRBD2	.	TGCGCCAGCAGCCGGGGACTAGCGGGAGAGGGTGAAAACATTCAGTACTTC	CASSRGLAGEGENIQYF
TRBV29-1	TRBJ1-4	.	.	TGCAGCGCTCTAATTATCCCCGGTTCGGGTTATGAAAAACTGTTTTTT	CSALIIPGSGYEKLFF
TRBV7-9	TRBJ1-2	.	.	TGTGCCAGCAGCTTCGGAACATATGGCTACACCTTC	CASSFGTYGYTF
TRBV27	TRBJ2-4	.	.	TGTGCCAGCAGTTGGGACCGGGACTTTCCATGGACCAAAAACATTCAGTACTTC	CASSWDRDFPWTKNIQYF
TRBV4-1	TRBJ2-1	.	.	TGCGCCAGCAGCCAGGATAATGAGCAGTTCTTC	CASSQDNEQFF
TRBV4-1	TRBJ2-1	.	.	TGCGCCAGCAGCCAGGGATGGCGGCTCTCCTACAATGAGCAGTTCTTC	CASSQGWRLSYNEQFF
TRBV13	TRBJ2-7	TRBD1	many	TGTGCCAGCAGCACTACAGACAGGGCAAGGAACGAGCAGTACTTC	CASSTTDRARNEQYF
TRBV28	TRBJ1-2	TRBD1	.	TGTGCCAGCAGCCAATCACAGGGGGCTTGGGGCTACACCTTC	CASSQSQGAWGYTF
TRBV30	TRBJ2-3	.	.	TGTGCCTGGAGGAAAGTAGCGGGCACAGATACGCAGTATTTT	CAWRKVAGTDTQYF
TRBV29-1	TRBJ2-1	.	few	TGCAGCCTCAGGACGGGACCGAATGAGCAGTTCTTC	CSLRTGPNEQFF